This record covers a single T cell receptor (beta chain). Clones were read by immunoSEQ multiplex PCR, and TCRdb kept only the in-frame ones, dropping some. The data contain around 250,000 clones, about four fifths of them singletons. The source of the sample is a study of blood T cell repertoires in COVID-19. Whole-study context: Samples of COVID-19 (acute and convalescent) were obtained from the United States, Italy and Spain. T cells, B-cell-depleted T cells, or PBMCs provided the cDNA or gDNA that served as material.

V was clipped by 5 bases and J by 3 bases; unmatched bases: 10. The CDR3 loop spans 15 amino acids. Germline CDR1 and CDR2: MDHEN and SYDVKM. This receptor was identified in a man aged 50 or older with active or convalescent COVID-19. Input material: peripheral blood. This chain connects TRBV28 to TRBJ2-7, with 7 bases fitting TRBD1. This CDR3 is CASSRDRAKIYEQYF. The CDR3, as DNA: TGTGCCAGCAGTCGCGACAGGGCGAAAATCTACGAGCAGTACTTC.